A selection of T cell receptor beta chains follows, all from one sample in a study of blood T cell repertoires in COVID-19. The assay was immunoSEQ multiplex PCR, and TCRdb's table has in-frame clones only and misses some. This sample has around 230,000 clones, with about four fifths found just once. Sample: peripheral blood. These receptors were obtained from an elderly woman with acute or convalescent COVID-19. The CDR3 runs from the conserved cysteine through the conserved F or W. A D gene is named only where the DNA matches it firmly. Not every row has a clone size; where given, it reads once, few, many or a size class.

>TRBJ1-2|-|-|TRBV4-1
TGCGCCAGCAGCCAATCAGGGGTGGGCTATGGCTACACCTTC
CASSQSGVGYGYTF
>TRBJ2-1|TRBD1|-|TRBV10-3
TGTGCCATCAGTGAGTCGAAGCAGGGGGTATACAATGAGCAGTTCTTC
CAISESKQGVYNEQFF
>TRBJ2-7|-|-|TRBV5-1
TGCGCCAGCAGCTTGGAAGGGGCCTGGGGGCTCTACGAGCAGTACTTC
CASSLEGAWGLYEQYF
>TRBJ1-2|TRBD1|-|TRBV3-1/TRBV3-2
TGTGCCAGCAGCCAACAGACAGGGGGAAGGGGTGGCTACACCTTC
CASSQQTGGRGGYTF
>TRBJ2-2|TRBD1|-|TRBV15
TGTGCCACCAGCAGAGGGGGACAGGGGGCGGTGGAGCTGTTTTTT
CATSRGGQGAVELFF
>TRBJ2-1|TRBD2|once|TRBV9
TGTGCCAGCAGCGTACCACGGCTGGCGGGGGGGACCAGCTCCTACAATGAGCAGTTCTTC
CASSVPRLAGGTSSYNEQFF
>TRBJ1-1|-|once|TRBV18
TGTGCCAGCTCACCAAGGACAGCCAACACTGAAGCTTTCTTT
CASSPRTANTEAFF
>TRBJ2-7|TRBD2|-|TRBV4-1
TGCGCCAGCAGCCAAGGCACTAGCGGAAACACTTACGAGCAGTACTTC
CASSQGTSGNTYEQYF
>TRBJ2-3|-|-|TRBV18
TGTGCCAGCTCACCACTCCTCGCGGGGGCCACAGATACGCAGTATTTT
CASSPLLAGATDTQYF
>TRBJ1-6|TRBD1|few|TRBV3-1/TRBV3-2
TGTGCCAGCAGCCAGGGTTCCGGGACAGCTAATTCACCCCTCCACTTT
CASSQGSGTANSPLHF
>TRBJ2-5|TRBD1|-|TRBV2
TGTGCCAGGGAATACAGGGGGCCAGAGACCCAGTACTTC
CAREYRGPETQYF
>TRBJ1-1|-|-|TRBV27
TGTGCCAGCAGTCCAAGAGCGGGGTACACTGAAGCTTTCTTT
CASSPRAGYTEAFF
>TRBJ2-2|TRBD2|-|TRBV19
TGTGCCAGTAGTAGCGGGGGGACGAACACCGGGGAGCTGTTTTTT
CASSSGGTNTGELFF
>TRBJ1-1|TRBD1|-|TRBV4-1
TGCGCCAGCAGCCAAGAGATTTCAGGGGGCACTGAAGCTTTCTTT
CASSQEISGGTEAFF
>TRBJ1-5|-|-|TRBV6-2/TRBV6-3
TGTGCCAGCAGCACCAGACAGAATAGCAATCAGCCCCAGCATTTT
CASSTRQNSNQPQHF
>TRBJ1-3|TRBD1|-|TRBV2
TGTGCCAGCAGTCTATTTGGACAGGGGAACGGAAACACCATATATTTT
CASSLFGQGNGNTIYF
>TRBJ2-7|-|once|TRBV28
TGTGCCAGCAGACGGACGGGAGTTACCTACGAGCAGTACTTC
CASRRTGVTYEQYF
>TRBJ2-5|TRBD1|-|TRBV2
TGTGCCAGCAATCTTGGGTGGACAGGGGGCCAAGAGACCCAGTACTTC
CASNLGWTGGQETQYF
>TRBJ1-5|TRBD1|-|TRBV19
TGTGCCAGTAGTATGAGTCGACAGGGAAGTAATCAGCCCCAGCATTTT
CASSMSRQGSNQPQHF
>TRBJ1-5|-|-|TRBV2
TGTGCCAGCAGTGAATTGGGGGGTTGGCAGCCCCAGCATTTT
CASSELGGWQPQHF
>TRBJ1-4|TRBD1|-|TRBV4-1
TGCGCCAGCAGCCCAGAAGGAGGGGGCAATGAAAAACTGTTTTTT
CASSPEGGGNEKLFF
>TRBJ1-4|-|-|TRBV5-1
TGCGCCAGCAGCTTGATCGGCCAGGGGAGTGAAAAACTGTTTTTT
CASSLIGQGSEKLFF